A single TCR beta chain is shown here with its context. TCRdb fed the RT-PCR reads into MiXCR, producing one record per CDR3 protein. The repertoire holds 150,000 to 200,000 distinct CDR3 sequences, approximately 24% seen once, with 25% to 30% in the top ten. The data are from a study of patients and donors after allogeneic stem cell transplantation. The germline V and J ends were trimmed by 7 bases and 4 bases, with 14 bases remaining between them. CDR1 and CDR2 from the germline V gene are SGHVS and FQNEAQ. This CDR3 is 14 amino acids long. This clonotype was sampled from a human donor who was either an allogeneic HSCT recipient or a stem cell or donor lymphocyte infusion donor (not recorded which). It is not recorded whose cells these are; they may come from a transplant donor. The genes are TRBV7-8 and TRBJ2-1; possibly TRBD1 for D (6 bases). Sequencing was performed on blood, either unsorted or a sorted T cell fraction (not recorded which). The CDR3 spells CASTRTDHYNEQFF. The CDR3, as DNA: TGTGCCAGCACCCGGACAGATCATTACAATGAGCAGTTCTTC.